The present TCR beta chain was sequenced within a study of shared clonotypes between healthy human individuals. All donors qualified as healthy HIV-negative adults and had experienced no recent acute infections or vaccinations. Germline V lookup: CDR1 SGHKS, CDR2 YYEKEE (reference sequence). There are 15 residues in the CDR3. The V end was cut by 0 bases, the J end by 6 bases, with 13 bases between. Study outcomes and limitations: Sampling covered blood only; tissue repertoires likely differ.

Several immunoSEQ 96-well plates shared each subset's DNA, each plate a replicate. DNA input for the unsorted PBMC replicate PCRs was approximately 300 ng, approximately 30,000 T cell genomes. This table comes from immunoSEQ multiplex PCR, and its TCRdb copy is limited to in-frame clones, with some not included. Among 450,000 to 500,000 clones listed, about 84% were seen once. In the case of this clone: The antigen is not known.

The source is a middle-aged woman in good health. Some clones in this sample may be carry-over from other donors' samples. The sequenced material came from PBMCs. The rearrangement links TRBV5-5 to TRBJ1-5; D call uncertain. This CDR3 is CASSLVGGLVQPQHF. In nucleotides, the CDR3 is TGTGCCAGCAGCTTGGTTGGAGGGTTGGTTCAGCCCCAGCATTTT.